Shown below are 9 T cell receptor beta chains from a single sample sequenced in a study of human T cells and chemical hapten exposure (dated by TCRdb to the early 2020s). Library construction relied on RACE. The sequencer listed for this sample is NextSeq 500. TCRdb handled the public reads itself, with Q25 trimming in fastp and clone calling in MiXCR, and kept productive beta chains. Rows are combined by CDR3 protein, so each entry shows the most common genes and DNA. In all, the sample holds fewer than 100,000 distinct CDR3 sequences, and over 10% of those were seen once. Roughly 2.1% of the sample is taken by the ten largest. This specimen's time point label, per the study, means: patch test 1, 2 weeks after DPC sensitization. According to the study, the label for this sample's treatment or condition signals: therapeutic diphenylcyclopropenone sensitization with weekly scalp DPC. The sample was whole blood, taken in connection with sensitization to the hapten diphenylcyclopropenone (DPC). Receptor source: a woman between 40 and 50 years old with alopecia areata. Some clones in this sample may be carry-over from other donors' samples.

The gene calls are TRBV28 and TRBJ1-6, with D possibly TRBD1 on 6 matching bases. CDR3 length: 15 residues. V lost 6 bases and J lost 9, with 18 bases in between. CDR1 is MDHEN, CDR2 SYDVKM, per germline. The DNA for the CDR3 is TGTGCCAGCAGCTCCCCGGACAGCTCCTCTTCACCCCTCCACTTT. It encodes CASSSPDSSSSPLHF.

The sample holds many counts of this clonotype. The chain employs TRBV7-6 and TRBJ2-1; 8 bases align to TRBD2. There are 16 residues in the CDR3. Trimming removed 1 base from V and 2 bases from J; junction bases left unmatched: 4. Germline values: CDR1 SGHVS, CDR2 FNYEAQ. The CDR3 DNA reads as TGTGCCAGCAGCTTAGAGGCGGGAGGACCCTACAATGAGCAGTTCTTC. Its protein product is CASSLEAGGPYNEQFF.

This chain joins TRBV5-4 and TRBJ1-4, with D possibly matching TRBD1 (6 bases). V was clipped by 0 bases and J by 8 bases, with 8 bases between them. There are 13 residues in the CDR3. The germline V gene has CDR1 SGHNT and CDR2 YYREEE (reference sequence). CDR3 coding DNA: TGTGCCAGCAGCTTGGACAGGGACGAAAAACTGTTTTTT. Translated: CASSLDRDEKLFF.

This clonotype has only a few counts. The chain carries TRBV18 and TRBJ1-4, with 8 bases matching TRBD1. Germline CDR1 reads KGHSH; CDR2 reads LQKENI. After removal of 2 bases from V and 6 bases from J, the junction contained 5 bases not matched to a gene. CDR3 length equals 15 residues. CDR3 amino acids: CASSPRTGRDEKLFF. DNA of the CDR3: TGTGCCAGCTCACCAAGGACAGGGAGGGATGAAAAACTGTTTTTT.

This clonotype was found many times. V gene TRBV28 combines with J gene TRBJ2-1; a possible D gene is TRBD1 (5 bases). The V end was cut by 8 bases, the J end by 6 bases, with 17 bases between. There are 14 residues in the CDR3. Germline CDR1 reads MDHEN; CDR2 reads SYDVKM. Here the CDR3 reads CASYTRVGSNEQFF. In nucleotides, the CDR3 is TGTGCCAGCTATACCAGGGTCGGTTCCAATGAGCAGTTCTTC.

The genes are TRBV7-2 and TRBJ1-1, with D unresolved. Germline-derived CDR1 and CDR2 are SGHTA and FQGNSA. CDR3 length equals 14 residues. Between the trimmed V and J ends, which lost 1 base and 0 bases, there was a span of 6 bases. CDR3 sequence (DNA): TGTGCCAGCAGCTTAGATTTCATGAACACTGAAGCTTTCTTT. Its translation is CASSLDFMNTEAFF.

The chain employs TRBV6-6 and TRBJ2-7, with D tentatively TRBD2 (6 bases). Germline V gene lookup returns CDR1 MNHNY and CDR2 SVGAGI (reference sequence). The CDR3 consists of 16 residues. V lost 0 bases to trimming and J lost 6 bases, with 18 bases between them. In nucleotides, the CDR3 is TGTGCCAGCAGTTACTCGTCTGCGGGACTGGTCGGCGAGCAGTACTTC. Protein product: CASSYSSAGLVGEQYF.

On this clonotype itself: At one end, the junction sequence differs from germline, possibly due to a read error. The chain combines TRBV6-6 with TRBJ2-5, with 9 nucleotides matching TRBD1. The CDR3 has 16 residues. The germline V gene has CDR1 MNHNY and CDR2 SVGAGI (reference sequence). CDR3 bases: TGTGCCAGCAGTCCCTCCGGGACAGGGCCTCAAGGGACCCAGTACTTC. As protein: CASSPSGTGPQGTQYF.

This sequence joins TRBV4-1 and TRBJ1-5; TRBD1 agrees at 7 bases. Germline CDR1 MGHRA, CDR2 YSYEKL. The CDR3 is made up of 16 amino acids. Losses at the gene ends were 1 base for V and 2 bases for J; bases not matched to a gene: 5. This CDR3 reads CASSQAGGGGNQPQHF. The CDR3, as DNA: TGCGCCAGCAGCCAAGCAGGGGGAGGAGGCAATCAGCCCCAGCATTTT.